These 7 T cell receptor beta chains originate from one sample sequenced in a study of glioma-infiltrating T cells after dendritic cell vaccination. Sequencing used immunoSEQ multiplex PCR; TCRdb keeps in-frame clones, though not all of them. The sample shows over 55,000 clones, 81% of them seen only once. Material: blood, obtained before dendritic cell vaccination. The receptors shown here come from a human donor with glioblastoma.

The V and J genes are TRBV10-3 and TRBJ1-1; 8 bases fit TRBD1. This CDR3 region has 16 residues. With 3 bases clipped from V and 5 bases from J, the junction kept 11 bases outside the gene matches. Germline assignment: CDR1 ENHRY and CDR2 SYGVKD. CDR3 DNA: TGTGCCATCAGTGAAGTTGGGAGGACAGGGAATACTGAAGCTTTCTTT. Its translation is CAISEVGRTGNTEAFF.

CDR3 residues: CASSQDRGTEQYF. DNA for the CDR3: TGTGCCAGCAGCCAAGACAGGGGTACCGAGCAGTACTTC. The V gene is TRBV5-4, the J gene TRBJ2-7; 8 positions agree with TRBD1. CDR3 length: 13 amino acids. The junction had 6 bases not matched to a gene; V was cut back by 4 bases and J by 6 bases. Per germline, CDR1 SGHNT and CDR2 YYREEE (reference sequence).

This clone was counted once. The chain uses TRBV5-1 and TRBJ2-7, with a possible D match to TRBD2 (6 bases). CDR3 length equals 12 residues. Trimming stripped 5 bases from V and 1 base from J, with 7 bases between. Germline V CDR1 and CDR2: SGHRS, YFSETQ. In DNA, the CDR3 is TGCGCCAGCAGGGAGGGGTCCTACGAGCAGTACTTC. Protein sequence: CASREGSYEQYF.

Note on this clone: Other DNA sequences in the sample encode the same CDR3. The chain carries TRBV2 and TRBJ2-1; the D gene is possibly TRBD1 (5 bases). The CDR3 is 13 residues long. V was clipped by 5 bases and J by 5 bases, with 10 bases between them. Germline CDR1 is SNHLY and CDR2 is FYNNEI. The CDR3 protein is CASSRGQNNEQFF. As DNA, the CDR3 is TGTGCCAGCAGTAGGGGCCAGAACAATGAGCAGTTCTTC.

The CDR3 DNA follows: TGTGCCAGCAGTTCAAGCGGGGACGAGCAGTACTTC. As protein: CASSSSGDEQYF. The chain is built from TRBV6-5 and TRBJ2-7, with 7 positions matching TRBD2. Germline CDR1 reads MNHEY; CDR2 reads SVGAGI. The CDR3 spans 12 residues. J lost 5 bases, V lost 4 bases, and 2 bases had no gene match.

The rearrangement links TRBV11-2 to TRBJ2-3, with D unclear. Germline assignment: CDR1 SGHAT and CDR2 FQNNGV. The V gene lost 11 bases and the J gene lost 0 bases, with 15 bases spanning the gap. This CDR3 contains 14 residues. The CDR3 reads CACMPVTSTDTQYF. CDR3 DNA sequence: TGTGCCTGCATGCCCGTGACTAGCACAGATACGCAGTATTTT.

This sequence joins TRBV19 and TRBJ1-1, with TRBD1 identical over 10 bases. V lost 9 bases, J lost 1 base, and 8 bases stayed unmatched. Germline values: CDR1 LNHDA, CDR2 SQIVND (reference sequence). The CDR3 runs 15 residues. The CDR3 protein is CASSARDRGNTEAFF. CDR3 sequence (DNA): TGTGCCAGCAGTGCCCGGGACAGGGGGAACACTGAAGCTTTCTTT.